The source of this T cell receptor (beta chain) is a study of shared clonotypes between healthy human individuals. General observations from the study: Of the naive CD4 clonotypes, approximately 5% were shared across a handful of donors.

Adults of Caucasian background living in Nashville, Tennessee made up all donors. V lost 1 base to trimming and J lost 5 bases, with 9 bases between them. CDR1 and CDR2 (germline): SGHRS, YFSETQ. This CDR3 has 13 residues. Details on this clone: Its target is unknown.

TCRdb's table, derived via immunoSEQ multiplex PCR, lists solely in-frame clones and lacks some. In the table there are 1 million to 1.2 million clones, 70% to 85% of which are singletons. The V call is TRBV5-1, the J call TRBJ2-5; D unclear. This clonotype originated in a man aged 18 to 30 in good health. Some clones in this sample may be carry-over from other donors' samples. The sample was memory CD4+ T cells from PBMCs. Subset here: CD45RA-negative fraction. Here the CDR3 reads CASSLFLQETQYF. CDR3 DNA sequence: TGCGCCAGCAGCTTGTTTCTTCAGGAGACCCAGTACTTC.